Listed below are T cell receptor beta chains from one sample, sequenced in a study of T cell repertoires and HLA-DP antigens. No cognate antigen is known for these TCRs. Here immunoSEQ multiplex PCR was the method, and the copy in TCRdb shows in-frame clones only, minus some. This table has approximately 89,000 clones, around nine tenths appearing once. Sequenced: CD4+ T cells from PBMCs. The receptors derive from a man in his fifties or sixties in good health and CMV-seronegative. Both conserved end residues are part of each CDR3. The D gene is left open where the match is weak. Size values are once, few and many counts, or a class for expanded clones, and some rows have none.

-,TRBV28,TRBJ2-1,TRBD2,CAIQPGTSGSKSEQFF,TGTGCCATCCAACCCGGGACTAGCGGGAGTAAATCTGAGCAGTTCTTC
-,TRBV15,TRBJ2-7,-,CATSRGTRGGNEQYF,TGTGCCACCAGCAGGGGAACGAGGGGCGGGAACGAGCAGTACTTC
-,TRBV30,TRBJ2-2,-,CAWSVLGGQGRELFF,TGTGCCTGGAGTGTGTTGGGGGGGCAGGGCCGGGAGCTGTTTTTT
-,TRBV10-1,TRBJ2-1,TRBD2,CASSATSGSYNEQFF,TGCGCCAGCAGTGCGACTAGCGGGAGTTACAATGAGCAGTTCTTC
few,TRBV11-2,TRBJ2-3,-,CASSLAGANTDTQYF,TGTGCCAGCAGCTTAGCGGGAGCTAACACAGATACGCAGTATTTT
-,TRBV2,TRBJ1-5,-,CASSEWPTQPQHF,TGTGCCAGCAGTGAGTGGCCCACTCAGCCCCAGCATTTT
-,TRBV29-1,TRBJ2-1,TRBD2,CSAPGIAGGKQFF,TGCAGCGCCCCCGGGATAGCGGGGGGGAAGCAGTTCTTC
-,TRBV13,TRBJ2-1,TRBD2,CASSLGAGKQFF,TGTGCCAGCAGCTTAGGAGCGGGGAAGCAGTTCTTC
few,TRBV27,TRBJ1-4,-,CASSLSGGEKLFF,TGTGCCAGCAGTTTATCTGGGGGTGAAAAACTGTTTTTT
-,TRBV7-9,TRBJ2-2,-,CASLLLARNTGELFF,TGTGCCAGCTTACTCCTAGCGAGAAACACCGGGGAGCTGTTTTTT
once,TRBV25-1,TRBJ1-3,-,CATLGVENTIYF,TGTGCCACCCTAGGGGTCGAAAACACCATATATTTT
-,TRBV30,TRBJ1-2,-,CASLSGAIADGYTF,TGTGCCTCGTTGTCAGGGGCGATAGCTGATGGCTACACCTTC
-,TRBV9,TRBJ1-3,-,CASSASTSGNTIYF,TGTGCCAGCAGCGCCTCCACCTCTGGAAACACCATATATTTT
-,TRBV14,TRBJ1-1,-,CASSQAHGGPTEAFF,TGTGCCAGCAGCCAAGCCCACGGGGGCCCCACTGAAGCTTTCTTT
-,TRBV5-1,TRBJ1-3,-,CASSRDITAGNTIYF,TGCGCCAGCAGCCGGGACATAACTGCTGGAAACACCATATATTTT
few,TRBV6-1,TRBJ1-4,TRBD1,CASSGGTVNEKLFF,TGTGCCAGCAGTGGTGGGACAGTCAATGAAAAACTGTTTTTT
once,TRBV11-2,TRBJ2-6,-,CASSALSGANVLTF,TGTGCCAGCAGCGCCCTATCTGGGGCCAACGTCCTGACTTTC
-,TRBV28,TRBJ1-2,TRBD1,CASSTGVLDGYTF,TGTGCCAGCAGCACAGGGGTGCTCGATGGCTACACCTTC
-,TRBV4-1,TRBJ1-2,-,CASSQAYGYTF,TGCGCCAGCAGCCAAGCCTATGGCTACACCTTC
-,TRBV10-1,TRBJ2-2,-,CASSESTGANTGELFF,TGCGCCAGCAGTGAGTCTACGGGGGCGAACACCGGGGAGCTGTTTTTT
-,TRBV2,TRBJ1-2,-,CASTPDRYGYTF,TGTGCCAGCACCCCGGACCGTTATGGCTACACCTTC
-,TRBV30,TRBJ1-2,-,CAWSIQGDGYTF,TGTGCCTGGAGTATCCAGGGAGATGGCTACACCTTC
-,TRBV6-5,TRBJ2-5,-,CASSYSRGQETQYF,TGTGCCAGCAGTTACTCACGGGGGCAAGAGACCCAGTACTTC
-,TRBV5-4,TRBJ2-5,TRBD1,CASSVDREETQYF,TGTGCCAGCAGCGTTGACAGGGAAGAGACCCAGTACTTC
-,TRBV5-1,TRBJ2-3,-,CASSRSGDTQYF,TGCGCCAGCAGCCGTTCGGGGGATACGCAGTATTTT
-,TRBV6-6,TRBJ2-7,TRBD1,CASRATGTGGVEQYF,TGTGCCAGCAGAGCAACCGGGACAGGGGGCGTCGAGCAGTACTTC
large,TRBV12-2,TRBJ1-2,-,CASRLTAWGADVANYGYTF,TGTGCAAGTCGCTTAACCGCGTGGGGGGCCGACGTAGCTAACTATGGCTACACCTTC
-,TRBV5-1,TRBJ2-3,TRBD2,CASKGLAGGQDTQYF,TGCGCCAGCAAGGGACTAGCGGGAGGGCAGGATACGCAGTATTTT
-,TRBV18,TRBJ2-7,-,CASSLGGRGRRTYEQYF,TGTGCCAGCTCACTCGGGGGTAGGGGCAGACGAACCTACGAGCAGTACTTC